These 7 T cell receptor beta chains came from one sample sequenced in a study of T cells in Graves' hyperthyroidism and ophthalmopathy. Amplification targeted TCR beta CDR3 regions from RNA transcripts. HTBI primers drove first-round RT-PCR of the TCR CDR3. TCRdb ran MiXCR on the multiplex PCR reads and lists one entry per CDR3 protein. The repertoire holds hundreds of thousands of distinct CDR3 sequences, around a quarter seen once, with roughly 10% in the top ten. What was sequenced was blood. The receptor source for this set is a woman in her twenties or thirties with Graves' ophthalmopathy.

This clonotype was detected many times. This CDR3 reads CASSLATPETDYGYTF. The CDR3 DNA sequence: TGTGCCAGCAGCTTAGCGACACCGGAGACTGACTATGGCTACACCTTC. The chain couples TRBV7-2 to TRBJ1-2, with unresolved D. V lost 0 bases, J lost 3 bases, and 14 bases lay in between. This CDR3 comprises 16 residues. Germline CDR1 SGHTA, CDR2 FQGNSA.

The V gene is TRBV12-3 or TRBV12-4, the J gene TRBJ1-5, with a possible D match to TRBD1 (5 bases). The V gene lost 6 bases and the J gene lost 9 bases, with 9 bases spanning the gap. CDR3 size: 11 residues. The CDR3 DNA reads as TGTGCCAGCAGCCAAAGGGGGCCCCAGCATTTT. Its translation is CASSQRGPQHF.

This clonotype was detected many times. DNA of the CDR3: TGTGCCAGCAGGGCTTCCTGGGACAGCACAGATACGCAGTATTTT. Amino acid sequence: CASRASWDSTDTQYF. The genes are TRBV28 and TRBJ2-3; D may correspond to TRBD1 or TRBD2 (5 bases each). The V end was cut by 6 bases, the J end by 0 bases, with 13 bases between. The CDR3 is made up of 15 amino acids. Germline lookup yields CDR1 MDHEN and CDR2 SYDVKM. The whole variable domain, filled in from reference TRBV28 and TRBJ2-3, reads DVKVTQSSRYLVKRTGEKVFLECVQDMDHENMFWYRQDPGLGLRLIYFSYDVKMKEKGDIPEGYSVSREKKERFSLILESASTNQTSMYLCASRASWDSTDTQYFGPGTRLTVL.

This clonotype has at least ten counts. This chain joins TRBV20-1 and TRBJ2-7; D is perhaps TRBD2 (6 bases). Trimming pared 6 bases from V and 6 bases from J, leaving 30 bases between. The V gene's germline CDR1 is DFQATT and CDR2 SNEGSKA (reference sequence). CDR3 size: 17 residues. The CDR3 DNA is TGCAGTGCCGCCGGGGGTCAGGATGCCCCCGTGGGGATCGAGCAGTACTTC. It codes for CSAAGGQDAPVGIEQYF.

At least ten counts were recorded for this clonotype. The chain employs TRBV10-3 and TRBJ1-2, with D possibly being TRBD1 (6 bases). Germline CDR1 is ENHRY and CDR2 is SYGVKD. The ends were cut back, 7 bases at V and 2 bases at J, with 14 bases in the middle. The CDR3 has 14 residues. Written as DNA, the CDR3 is TGTGCCATCACCCGACAGGAACTCAACTATGGCTACACCTTC. Translation gives CAITRQELNYGYTF.

This clonotype has a count of ten or more. The chain uses TRBV7-2 and TRBJ2-5; TRBD1 or TRBD2 may be the D gene (5 bases each). Trimming shortened V by 2 bases and J by 2 bases, and 9 bases separated the two germline ends. In germline, CDR1 is SGHTA, CDR2 FQGNSA. This CDR3 has 14 amino acids. The CDR3 loop is CASSLLGVQETQYF. CDR3 coding DNA: TGTGCCAGCAGCTTATTGGGGGTACAAGAGACCCAGTACTTC.

Turning to this clonotype: The junction departs from germline at one end; a sequencing error may be responsible. This chain connects TRBV20-1 to TRBJ2-7; TRBD2 agrees at 8 bases. This CDR3 has 12 residues. Per germline, CDR1 DFQATT and CDR2 SNEGSKA (reference sequence). The DNA of the CDR3 is TGCAGTGCCAGAGGACTAGCAATTGAGCAGTACTTC. Encoded protein: CSARGLAIEQYF.